These T cell receptor beta chains were read from a single sample in a study of OX40 agonist ivuxolimab in advanced cancers. Sequencing used immunoSEQ multiplex PCR; TCRdb keeps in-frame clones, though not all of them. Seen here are roughly 71,000 clones, around 73% observed once, and the top ten hold around 1.5%. This specimen consisted of CD4+ or CD8+ T cells sorted from blood, obtained in a trial of the OX40 agonist ivuxolimab. The receptors were sampled from an adult with an advanced solid tumor such as melanoma, head and neck, liver or kidney cancer. Both conserved end residues are part of each CDR3. Each record gives: V gene, CDR3 protein.

TRBV7-3	CASRKQGGTEAFF
TRBV4-1	CASSQDGTVYEQYF
TRBV30	CAWGRDSLDAFF
TRBV5-1	CASSFGLSSDTQYF
TRBV7-8	CASSLRTVNNEQFF
TRBV4-1	CASSQDPGEAYEQYF
TRBV28	CASRQTGGNQPQHF
TRBV18	CASSLRADPTYGYTF
TRBV5-1	CASSGTGLNTEAFF
TRBV19	CASSIDAQGRSDTQYF
TRBV10-1	CASSGRSAPLDEQYF
TRBV19	CASSSFALVGPSTDTQYF
TRBV27	CASSARARTEAFF
TRBV6-5	CASRKTGNTGELFF
TRBV6-6	CASSYGGGESNQPQHF